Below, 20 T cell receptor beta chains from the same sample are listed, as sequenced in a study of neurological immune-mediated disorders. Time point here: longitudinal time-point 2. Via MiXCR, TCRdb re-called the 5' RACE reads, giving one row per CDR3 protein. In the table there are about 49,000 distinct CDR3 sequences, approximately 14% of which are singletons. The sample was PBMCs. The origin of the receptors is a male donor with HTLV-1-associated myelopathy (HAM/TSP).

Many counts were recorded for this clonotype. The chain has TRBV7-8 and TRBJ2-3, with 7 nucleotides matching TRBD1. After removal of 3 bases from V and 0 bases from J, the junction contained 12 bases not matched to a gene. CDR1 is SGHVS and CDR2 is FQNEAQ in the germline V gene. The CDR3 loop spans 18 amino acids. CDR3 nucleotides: TGTGCCAGCAGCTTTAACCCAGACAGGGACCTTAGCACAGATACGCAGTATTTT. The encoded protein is CASSFNPDRDLSTDTQYF. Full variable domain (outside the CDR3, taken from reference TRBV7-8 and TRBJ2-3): GAGVSQSPRYKVAKRGQDVALRCDPISGHVSLFWYQQALGQGPEFLTYFQNEAQLDKSGLPSDRFFAERPEGSVSTLKIQRTQQEDSAVYLCASSFNPDRDLSTDTQYFGPGTRLTVL.

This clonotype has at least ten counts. CDR3: CASSRTGGIRPWVDQPQHF. DNA of the CDR3: TGTGCCAGCAGCCGTACAGGGGGGATTCGGCCCTGGGTGGATCAGCCCCAGCATTTT. The V call is TRBV6-5, the J call TRBJ1-5; 8 bases fit TRBD1. The CDR3 has 19 amino acids. Germline CDR1 reads MNHEY; CDR2 reads SVGAGI. The J segment lost 5 bases and the V segment lost 6 bases, leaving 21 bases of the junction unmatched.

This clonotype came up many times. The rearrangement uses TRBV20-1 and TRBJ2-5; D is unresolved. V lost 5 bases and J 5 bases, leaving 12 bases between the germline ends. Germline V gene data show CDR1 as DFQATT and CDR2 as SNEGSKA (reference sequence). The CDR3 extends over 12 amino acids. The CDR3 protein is CSAEGYRETQYF. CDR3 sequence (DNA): TGCAGTGCTGAAGGGTACCGGGAGACCCAGTACTTC.

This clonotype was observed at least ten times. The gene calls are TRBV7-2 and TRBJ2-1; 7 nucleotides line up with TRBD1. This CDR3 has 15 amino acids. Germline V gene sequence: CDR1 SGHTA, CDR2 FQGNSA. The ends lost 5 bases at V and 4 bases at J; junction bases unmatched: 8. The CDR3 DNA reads TGTGCCAGCAGCCGACGAGCAGGGGGATACAATGAGCAGTTCTTC. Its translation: CASSRRAGGYNEQFF.

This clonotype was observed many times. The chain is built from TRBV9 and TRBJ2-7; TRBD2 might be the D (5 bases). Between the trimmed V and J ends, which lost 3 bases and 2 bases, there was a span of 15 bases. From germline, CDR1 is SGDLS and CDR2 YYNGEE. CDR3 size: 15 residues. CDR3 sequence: CASSARPSSPYEQYF. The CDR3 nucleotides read TGTGCCAGCAGCGCGCGTCCTAGCAGCCCCTACGAGCAGTACTTC.

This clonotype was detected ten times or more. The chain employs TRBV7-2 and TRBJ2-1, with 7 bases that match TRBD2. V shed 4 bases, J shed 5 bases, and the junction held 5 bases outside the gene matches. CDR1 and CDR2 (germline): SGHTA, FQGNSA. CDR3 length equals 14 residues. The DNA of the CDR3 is TGTGCCAGCAGCTCCCCAGCGGGGAACAATGAGCAGTTCTTC. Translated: CASSSPAGNNEQFF.

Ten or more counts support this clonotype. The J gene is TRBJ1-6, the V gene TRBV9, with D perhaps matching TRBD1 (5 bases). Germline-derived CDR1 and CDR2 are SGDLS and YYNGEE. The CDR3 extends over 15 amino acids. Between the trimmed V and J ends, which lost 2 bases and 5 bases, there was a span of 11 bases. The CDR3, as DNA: TGTGCCAGCAGCGTTCAGGGTGGAAATAATTCACCCCTCCACTTT. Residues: CASSVQGGNNSPLHF.

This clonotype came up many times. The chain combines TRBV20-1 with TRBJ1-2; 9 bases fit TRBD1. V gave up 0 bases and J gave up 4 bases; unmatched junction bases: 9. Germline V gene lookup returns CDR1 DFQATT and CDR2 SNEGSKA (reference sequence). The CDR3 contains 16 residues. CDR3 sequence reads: CSARDPDRGLTYGYTF. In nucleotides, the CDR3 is TGCAGTGCTAGAGATCCGGACAGGGGATTGACCTATGGCTACACCTTC.

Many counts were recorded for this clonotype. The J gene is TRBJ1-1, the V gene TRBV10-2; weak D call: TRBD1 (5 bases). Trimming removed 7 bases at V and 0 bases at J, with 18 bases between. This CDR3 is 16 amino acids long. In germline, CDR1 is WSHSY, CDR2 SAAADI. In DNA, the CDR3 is TGCGCCAGCACCCGCCGCGGAGGGACGATGAACACTGAAGCTTTCTTT. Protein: CASTRRGGTMNTEAFF.

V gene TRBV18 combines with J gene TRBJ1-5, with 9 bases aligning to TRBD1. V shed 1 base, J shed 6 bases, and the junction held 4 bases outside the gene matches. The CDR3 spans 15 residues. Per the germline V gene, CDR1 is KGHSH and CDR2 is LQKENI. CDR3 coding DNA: TGTGCCAGCTCACCACGGACAGGGGACGGTCAGCCCCAGCATTTT. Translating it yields CASSPRTGDGQPQHF.

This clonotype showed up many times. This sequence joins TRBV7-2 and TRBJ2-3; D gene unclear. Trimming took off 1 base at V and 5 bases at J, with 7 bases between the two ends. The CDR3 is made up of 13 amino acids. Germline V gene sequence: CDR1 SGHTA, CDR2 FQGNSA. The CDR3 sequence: CASSLGQLDTQYF. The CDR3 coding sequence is TGTGCCAGCAGCTTAGGACAATTAGATACGCAGTATTTT.

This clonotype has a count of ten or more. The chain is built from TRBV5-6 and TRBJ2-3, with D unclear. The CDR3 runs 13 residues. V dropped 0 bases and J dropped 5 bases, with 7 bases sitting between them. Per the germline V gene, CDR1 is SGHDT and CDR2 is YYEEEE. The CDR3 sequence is CASSLERVDTQYF. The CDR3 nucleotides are TGTGCCAGCAGCTTGGAAAGGGTAGATACGCAGTATTTT.

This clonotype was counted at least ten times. The CDR3 loop is CSARRGAGAYEQYF. CDR3 DNA: TGCAGTGCTAGACGGGGGGCGGGTGCCTACGAGCAGTACTTC. The rearrangement uses TRBV20-1 and TRBJ2-7; tentative D call: TRBD2 (7 bases). This CDR3 comprises 14 residues. With 2 bases removed from V and 2 bases from J, the gap between germline ends came to 13 bases. The germline gives CDR1 DFQATT, CDR2 SNEGSKA (reference sequence).

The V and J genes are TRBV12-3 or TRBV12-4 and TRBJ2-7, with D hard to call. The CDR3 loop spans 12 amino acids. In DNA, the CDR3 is TGTGAAAGCAGTTTCCGGGTAGGCGAGCAGTACTTC. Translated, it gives CESSFRVGEQYF.

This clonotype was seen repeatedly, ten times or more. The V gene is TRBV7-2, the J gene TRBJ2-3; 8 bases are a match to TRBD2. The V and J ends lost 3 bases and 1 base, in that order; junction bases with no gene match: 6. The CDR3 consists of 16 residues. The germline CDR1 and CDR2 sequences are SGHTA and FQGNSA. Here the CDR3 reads CASSFPKAGGTDTQYF. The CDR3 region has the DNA TGTGCCAGCAGCTTCCCAAAAGCGGGGGGCACAGATACGCAGTATTTT.

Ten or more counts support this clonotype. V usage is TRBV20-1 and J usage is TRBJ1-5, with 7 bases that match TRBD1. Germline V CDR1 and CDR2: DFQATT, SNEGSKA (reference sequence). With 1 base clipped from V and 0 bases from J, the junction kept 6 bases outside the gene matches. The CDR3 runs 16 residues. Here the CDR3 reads CSARGQGDASNQPQHF. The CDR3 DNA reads TGCAGTGCTAGAGGGCAGGGGGACGCTAGCAATCAGCCCCAGCATTTT.

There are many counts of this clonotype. The CDR3: CASSSIAGGITDTQYF. The CDR3 nucleotides are TGCGCCAGCAGCTCGATAGCGGGGGGGATAACAGATACGCAGTATTTT. This rearrangement joins TRBV5-1 to TRBJ2-3; 11 bases line up with TRBD2. This CDR3 is built from 16 residues. The J segment lost 3 bases and the V segment lost 3 bases, leaving 6 bases of the junction unmatched. Germline lookup yields CDR1 SGHRS and CDR2 YFSETQ.

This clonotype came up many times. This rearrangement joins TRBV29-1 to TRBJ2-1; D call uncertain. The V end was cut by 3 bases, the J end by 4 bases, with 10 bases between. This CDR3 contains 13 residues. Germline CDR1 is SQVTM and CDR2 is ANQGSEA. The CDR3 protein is CSVDPLEYNEQFF. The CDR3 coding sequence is TGCAGCGTTGACCCTCTAGAGTACAATGAGCAGTTCTTC.

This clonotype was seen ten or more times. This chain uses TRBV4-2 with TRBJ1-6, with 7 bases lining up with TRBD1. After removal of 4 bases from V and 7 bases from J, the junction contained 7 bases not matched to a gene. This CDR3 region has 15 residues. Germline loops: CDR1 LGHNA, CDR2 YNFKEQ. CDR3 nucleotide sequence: TGTGCCAGCAGCCGACGGACAGGTCGAAATTCACCCCTCCACTTT. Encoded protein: CASSRRTGRNSPLHF.

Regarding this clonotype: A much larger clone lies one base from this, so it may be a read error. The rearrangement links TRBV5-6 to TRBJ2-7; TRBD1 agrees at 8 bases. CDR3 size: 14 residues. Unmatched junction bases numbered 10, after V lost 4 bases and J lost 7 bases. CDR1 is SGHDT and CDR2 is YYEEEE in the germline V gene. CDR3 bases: TGTGCCAGCAGCCCGACAGGGGCCCGTGTGGAGCAGTACTTC. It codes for CASSPTGARVEQYF.